The clone carrying this TCR beta chain was found a few times. What it recognizes is unknown. Amplified TCR beta CDR3 regions derived from RNA transcripts. First-round RT-PCR of the TCR CDR3 relied on the HTBI primer set. TCRdb reanalysed the multiplex PCR reads using MiXCR and keeps one entry per CDR3 protein. Of around 800,000 distinct CDR3 sequences in the sample, 35% to 45% were seen once. This sample is part of a study of T cells in Graves' hyperthyroidism and ophthalmopathy. Uncontrolled infection, other autoimmune disease, pregnancy or lactation disqualified patients from enrolment. In making diagnoses, clinical symptoms, serum thyroxine and TRAb, thyroid ultrasound and orbital computed tomography were all used. PBMCs were collected from a roughly 10 ml volume of fresh peripheral blood. General study results and limits: Researchers found most expanded thyroid clonotypes above 0.001 in blood as well.

The V end was cut by 1 base, the J end by 4 bases, with 16 bases between. The CDR3 runs 16 residues. The V gene's germline CDR1 is MGHRA and CDR2 YSYEKL. This clonotype was sampled from a man between 18 and 35 years old with Graves' hyperthyroidism. The V and J genes are TRBV4-1 and TRBJ1-1, with D maybe TRBD1 (5 bases). Sequences were obtained from blood. As DNA, the CDR3 is TGCGCCAGCAGCCAAGTGGGGCGTCATCGGGGCACTGAAGCTTTCTTT. Encoded protein: CASSQVGRHRGTEAFF.